This entry describes one T cell receptor beta chain. Its antigen is as yet unknown. Sequencing used immunoSEQ multiplex PCR; TCRdb keeps in-frame clones, though not all of them. The sample gives 150,000 to 180,000 clones, around 85% of which show up once; 5.5% is in the top ten. The sample comes from a study of T cell responses to AZD1222 COVID-19 vaccine. Study findings and constraints: Most donors were white British, females outnumbered males, and clonal diversity was possibly underestimated. Among vaccine-associated CD4 TCRs, coverage spanned spike, with dominance at 160-218 and 743-854.

The sequence came from an adult in good health. The sample here was peripheral blood, taken on day 0 of MenACWY control vaccination.

CDR3 coding DNA: TGTGCCAGCAGCTTCAGTGTAGGAATGTACCAAGAGACCCAGTACTTC. As protein: CASSFSVGMYQETQYF. This chain connects TRBV11-2 to TRBJ2-5, with D uncertain. Germline lookup yields CDR1 SGHAT and CDR2 FQNNGV. There are 16 residues in the CDR3. V shed 3 bases and J shed 0 bases, with 14 bases lying between them. The variable domain in full, completed from reference TRBV11-2 and TRBJ2-5, reads EAGVAQSPRYKIIEKRQSVAFWCNPISGHATLYWYQQILGQGPKLLIQFQNNGVVDDSQLPKDRFSAERLKGVDSTLKIQPAKLEDSAVYLCASSFSVGMYQETQYFGPGTRLLVL.